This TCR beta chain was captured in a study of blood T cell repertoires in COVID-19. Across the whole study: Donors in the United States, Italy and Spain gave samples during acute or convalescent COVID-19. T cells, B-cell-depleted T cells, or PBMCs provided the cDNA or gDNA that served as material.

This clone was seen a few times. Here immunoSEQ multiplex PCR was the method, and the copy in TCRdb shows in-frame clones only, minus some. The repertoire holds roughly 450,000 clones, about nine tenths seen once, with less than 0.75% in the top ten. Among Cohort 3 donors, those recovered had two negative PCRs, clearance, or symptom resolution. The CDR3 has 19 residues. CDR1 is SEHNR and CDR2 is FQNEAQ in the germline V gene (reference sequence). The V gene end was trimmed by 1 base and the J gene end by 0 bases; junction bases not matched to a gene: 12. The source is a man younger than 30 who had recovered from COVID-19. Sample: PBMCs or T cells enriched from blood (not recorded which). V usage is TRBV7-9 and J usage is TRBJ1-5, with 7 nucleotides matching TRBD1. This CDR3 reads CASSLGGDSLPYSNQPQHF. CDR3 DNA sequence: TGTGCCAGCAGCTTAGGAGGGGACAGCTTACCTTATAGCAATCAGCCCCAGCATTTT.